The sequence of this TCR beta chain was determined in a study of blood T cell repertoires in COVID-19. The overall study: From T cells, B-cell-depleted T cells, or PBMCs came the material, which was cDNA or gDNA.

TCRdb keeps only in-frame clones here, not all; method: immunoSEQ multiplex PCR. This table has more than 300,000 clones, more than 75% appearing once. Each participant's cohort was designated according to participant-reported clinical history. CDR3 length: 15 residues. CDR1 and CDR2 (germline): SNHLY, FYNNEI. The V segment lost 2 bases and the J segment 0 bases; nucleotides outside the gene matches: 1. The receptor was derived from a woman between 18 and 29 years old who had recovered from COVID-19. The chain recombines TRBV2 with TRBJ2-1, with 7 bases aligning to TRBD2. The sequenced sample was PBMCs or T cells enriched from blood (not recorded which). The CDR3 spells CASSERTSSYNEQFF. The CDR3 nucleotides are TGTGCCAGCAGTGAAAGGACTAGCTCCTACAATGAGCAGTTCTTC.